A single T cell receptor (beta chain) is shown here with its context. The data were obtained in a study of blood T cell repertoires in COVID-19. Overall study context: Collection of acute and convalescent COVID-19 samples took place in the United States, Italy and Spain. PBMCs, B-cell-depleted T cells, or T cells provided the cDNA or gDNA that made up the material.

Per the authors' pipeline: Amplification with reference gene primers provided the estimates of nucleated cell counts. Measured with immunoSEQ multiplex PCR; TCRdb has only the in-frame clones, and not every one. The V and J calls and clone size were taken over from that table, and D and trimming were inferred from the DNA. The sample holds some 220,000 clones, roughly 84% seen once. This CDR3 spans 16 amino acids. V shed 1 base and J 3 bases; nucleotides not matched to a gene: 7. Germline assignment: CDR1 MGHRA and CDR2 YSYEKL. Input material: peripheral blood. The receptor was derived from a woman older than 75 with active or convalescent COVID-19. The V gene is TRBV4-1, the J gene TRBJ1-2, with 8 bases aligning to TRBD1. CDR3 in amino acids: CASSQVGQGAYYGYTF. The CDR3 region has the DNA TGCGCCAGCAGCCAAGTCGGGCAGGGGGCATACTATGGCTACACCTTC.